The clone carrying this T cell receptor beta chain has at least ten counts. Its specificity is unknown. cDNA libraries for TCR alpha and TCR beta, carrying sample barcodes and UMIs, came from 5'RACE with constant-segment primers. TCRdb fed the 5' RACE reads into MiXCR, producing one record per CDR3 protein. Found here are 210,000 or so distinct CDR3 sequences, 10% to 13% of them singletons; the top ten hold 2.5% to 3.5%. The sample is drawn from a study of T-cell memory formation after mild COVID-19. Turning to the study itself: Clustering of TCRs was largely donor specific.

Study-wide results and limits: Contracting clones localized mainly to CM and EM when CD4+ and mainly to EMRA when CD8+.

The CDR3 runs 15 residues. V lost 4 bases and J lost 5; bases outside the gene matches: 8. Germline-derived CDR1 and CDR2 are SGHDT and YYEEEE. The rearrangement uses TRBV5-6 and TRBJ2-3; TRBD1 aligns across 9 bases. Sequencing was performed on PBMCs or a T cell subset sorted from them (not recorded which). The receptor's source is a man between 18 and 29 years old who had mild COVID-19 (a few samples of this study predate the infection). Cell type and time point are not known. CDR3 bases: TGTGCCAGCAGCCTCCCCGAGACAGGGGGAGATACGCAGTATTTT. Encoded protein: CASSLPETGGDTQYF.